The 3 T cell receptor beta chains below were found in one sample sequenced in a study of T cell repertoires in cytomegalovirus infection. These TCRs' antigens remain unknown. TCRdb recomputed calls from the reads with MiXCR, one row per CDR3 protein. This table holds approximately 220,000 distinct CDR3 sequences, around two fifths found once. The sample consisted of CD8+ T cells from cultured PBMCs, taken from culture after CMV antigen stimulation. These TCRs come from a human donor in good health (CMV status not recorded). Some clones in this sample may be carry-over from other donors' samples.

Remarks on this clonotype: Mismatch with germline at one junction end may stem from a read error. The chain uses TRBV28 and TRBJ1-6, with TRBD1 as a possible D gene (5 bases). Germline values: CDR1 MDHEN, CDR2 SYDVKM. The CDR3 contains 15 residues. In DNA, the CDR3 is TGTGCCAGCAGGCCCAACGGGGACGATAATTCACCCCTCGACTTT. Translating it yields CASRPNGDDNSPLDF.

A word on this clonotype: Sequence at one end of the junction differs from germline and may be a read error. The genes are TRBV7-6 and TRBJ1-1; D not resolved. This CDR3 comprises 13 residues. CDR1 and CDR2 (germline): SGHVS, FNYEAQ. As DNA, the CDR3 is TGTGCTAGCAGCGTGTCGCCGGGGACTGAAGCTTTCTTT. This encodes CASSVSPGTEAFF.

The chain uses TRBV7-8 and TRBJ2-2; 7 bases fit TRBD1. CDR3 length: 16 amino acids. CDR1 and CDR2 from the germline V gene are SGHVS and FQNEAQ. Germline trimming cut 5 bases from V and 1 base from J; bases unmatched to any gene: 7. For the CDR3, the DNA is TGTGCCAGCAGCCATACGAGGACAGGGAACACCGGGGAGCTGTTTTTT. It yields the protein CASSHTRTGNTGELFF.